Following are 17 T cell receptor beta chains from one sample sequenced in a study of blood T cell repertoires in COVID-19. The assay was immunoSEQ multiplex PCR, and TCRdb's table has in-frame clones only and misses some. Among more than 110,000 clones listed, roughly 89% were seen once. The sample taken for sequencing was peripheral blood. These receptors were taken from a woman between 35 and 50 years old with acute or convalescent COVID-19.

V is TRBV4-2 and J is TRBJ1-2; a weak D match, TRBD1 (6 bases). The germline V gene has CDR1 LGHNA and CDR2 YNFKEQ. CDR3 length: 15 amino acids. Trimming removed 2 bases from V and 0 bases from J, with 10 bases in between. CDR3 loop: CASSQPGQSNYGYTF. The DNA of the CDR3 is TGTGCCAGCAGCCAACCGGGACAATCTAACTATGGCTACACCTTC.

This clone was counted between two and nine times. The chain has TRBV25-1 and TRBJ2-3, with 8 nucleotides matching TRBD1. The trim removed 6 bases at V and 0 bases at J, leaving 2 bases unmatched. This CDR3 region has 14 residues. Germline CDR1 reads MGHDK; CDR2 reads SYGVNS. This chain's CDR3 is CASRDRASTDTQYF. In nucleotides, the CDR3 is TGTGCCAGCAGGGACAGGGCGAGCACAGATACGCAGTATTTT.

This sequence joins TRBV5-5 and TRBJ1-2; no definite D call. V lost 0 bases to trimming and J lost 4 bases, with 13 bases between them. In germline, CDR1 is SGHKS, CDR2 YYEKEE (reference sequence). The CDR3 sequence is 15 residues long. The CDR3 loop is CASSLGPVSGYGYTF. The CDR3 DNA follows: TGTGCCAGCAGCTTGGGTCCGGTATCGGGCTATGGCTACACCTTC.

The chain links TRBV6-1 to TRBJ1-5; TRBD1 agrees at 8 bases. Germline loops: CDR1 MNHNS, CDR2 SASEGT. The CDR3 spans 14 residues. Germline trimming cut 0 bases from V and 9 bases from J; bases unmatched to any gene: 4. CDR3 in DNA: TGTGCCAGCAGTGAAGCCCAGGGGGCGAGGCCCCAGCATTTT. Its translation is CASSEAQGARPQHF.

This chain uses TRBV12-3 or TRBV12-4 with TRBJ1-4; tentative D call: TRBD1 (6 bases). V lost 3 bases to trimming and J lost 11 bases, with 10 bases between them. The CDR3 totals 12 residues. This CDR3 is CASSFMRGKLFF. CDR3 nucleotides: TGTGCCAGCAGTTTCATGAGGGGGAAACTGTTTTTT.

The V gene is TRBV7-2, the J gene TRBJ1-2, with D uncertain. V lost 8 bases, J lost 4 bases, and 11 bases lay in between. CDR3 length: 12 residues. Looked up from germline, CDR1 is SGHTA and CDR2 is FQGNSA. The DNA for the CDR3 is TGTGCCAGCGGGGAGGGTGGCTATGGCTACACCTTC. Amino acids: CASGEGGYGYTF.

DNA of the CDR3: TGTGCCAGCAGTTTAATAGGGGCAGGAGGAGCAGGGGTAAGCCTTTATGGCTACACCTTC. Its protein is CASSLIGAGGAGVSLYGYTF. The chain joins TRBV28 to TRBJ1-2; D is perhaps TRBD1 (6 bases). The germline V gene encodes CDR1 MDHEN and CDR2 SYDVKM. The CDR3 runs to 20 residues. Trimming cost V 2 bases and J 5 bases, with 30 bases left between them.

The rearrangement joins TRBV6-4 to TRBJ2-5; possibly TRBD1 for D (5 bases). Germline CDR1 and CDR2: MRHNA and SNTAGT. The CDR3 is 13 residues long. Trimming pared 4 bases from V and 1 base from J, leaving 7 bases between. In nucleotides, the CDR3 is TGTGCCAGCAGTGGGGGCCCCCAAGAGACCCAGTACTTC. Translated, it gives CASSGGPQETQYF.

The chain recombines TRBV6-2 or TRBV6-3 with TRBJ1-2; 9 nucleotides agree with TRBD1. There are 15 residues in the CDR3. Trimming at V came to 6 bases and at J to 6 bases, leaving 11 bases not matched to a gene. Germline lookup yields CDR1 MNHEY and CDR2 SVGEGT. The CDR3, as DNA: TGTGCCAGCAGCAACCACCCCGGGACAGGGAATGGCTACACCTTC. This encodes CASSNHPGTGNGYTF.

CDR3 in DNA: TGCGCCAGCAGCTTTACCCCGGGGTTAGGTTCACCCCTCCACTTT. The encoded protein is CASSFTPGLGSPLHF. J is TRBJ1-6 and V is TRBV5-1; D is unclear. V lost 2 bases and J 9 bases, leaving 15 bases between the germline ends. Per the germline V gene, CDR1 is SGHRS and CDR2 is YFSETQ. This CDR3 has 15 residues.

The chain is built from TRBV7-9 and TRBJ2-5, with D maybe TRBD2 (5 bases). This CDR3 has 12 amino acids. Germline values: CDR1 SEHNR, CDR2 FQNEAQ (reference sequence). Trimming removed 5 bases from V and 5 bases from J, with 9 bases in between. The DNA of the CDR3 is TGTGCCAGCAGCCGACGAGGGGAGACCCAGTACTTC. Protein: CASSRRGETQYF.

J is TRBJ2-5 and V is TRBV6-2 or TRBV6-3, with TRBD1 matching over 11 bases. The V segment lost 0 bases and the J segment 5 bases; nucleotides outside the gene matches: 17. Per the germline V gene, CDR1 is MNHEY and CDR2 is SVGEGT. This CDR3 has 20 amino acids. The chain's CDR3 is CASSYSTARTGGAPGETQYF. In nucleotides, the CDR3 is TGTGCCAGCAGTTACTCGACGGCCCGGACAGGGGGCGCCCCGGGGGAGACCCAGTACTTC.

This chain joins TRBV7-9 and TRBJ1-2, with a weak D call TRBD1 (6 bases). The CDR3 totals 13 residues. Germline V gene lookup returns CDR1 SEHNR and CDR2 FQNEAQ (reference sequence). V lost 5 bases and J 5 bases, leaving 12 bases between the germline ends. CDR3 in DNA: TGTGCCAGCAGCGCAGGGGTTTATTATGGCTACACCTTC. This codes for CASSAGVYYGYTF.

The chain employs TRBV27 and TRBJ2-7; 12 bases agree with TRBD2. The length of the CDR3 is 19 residues. After removal of 5 bases from V and 5 bases from J, the junction contained 19 bases not matched to a gene. Germline V gives CDR1 MNHEY, CDR2 SMNVEV (reference sequence). CDR3 protein: CASSPISLLAGGPLNEQYF. CDR3 bases: TGTGCCAGCAGTCCCATATCCCTCCTAGCGGGGGGGCCTTTAAACGAGCAGTACTTC.

The chain carries TRBV7-2 and TRBJ2-7; 10 bases are shared with TRBD2. CDR1 and CDR2 from the germline V gene are SGHTA and FQGNSA. The junction had 7 bases not matched to a gene; V was cut back by 6 bases and J by 5 bases. The length of the CDR3 is 14 residues. The DNA for the CDR3 is TGTGCCAGCAGAGCACTAGCGGGAACCCACGAGCAGTACTTC. Protein: CASRALAGTHEQYF.

V is TRBV4-1 and J is TRBJ1-1; D call uncertain. The CDR3 runs to 14 residues. V lost 1 base and J lost 3, with 9 bases in between. Germline CDR1 MGHRA, CDR2 YSYEKL. Written as DNA, the CDR3 is TGCGCCAGCAGCCAAGCCCCGCGTCACACTGAAGCTTTCTTT. This translates into CASSQAPRHTEAFF.

V gene TRBV5-6 combines with J gene TRBJ2-7, with 8 bases that match TRBD1. The V gene end was trimmed by 4 bases and the J gene end by 4 bases; junction bases not matched to a gene: 16. Looked up from germline, CDR1 is SGHDT and CDR2 is YYEEEE. The CDR3 has 17 amino acids. CDR3 coding DNA: TGTGCCAGCAGCCCTTTGGGGCGACAGGGGTTGATGTACGAGCAGTACTTC. Translation: CASSPLGRQGLMYEQYF. The variable domain in full, completed from reference TRBV5-6 and TRBJ2-7, reads DAGVTQSPTHLIKTRGQQVTLRCSPKSGHDTVSWYQQALGQGPQFIFQYYEEEERQRGNFPDRFSGHQFPNYSSELNVNALLLGDSALYLCASSPLGRQGLMYEQYFGPGTRLTVT.